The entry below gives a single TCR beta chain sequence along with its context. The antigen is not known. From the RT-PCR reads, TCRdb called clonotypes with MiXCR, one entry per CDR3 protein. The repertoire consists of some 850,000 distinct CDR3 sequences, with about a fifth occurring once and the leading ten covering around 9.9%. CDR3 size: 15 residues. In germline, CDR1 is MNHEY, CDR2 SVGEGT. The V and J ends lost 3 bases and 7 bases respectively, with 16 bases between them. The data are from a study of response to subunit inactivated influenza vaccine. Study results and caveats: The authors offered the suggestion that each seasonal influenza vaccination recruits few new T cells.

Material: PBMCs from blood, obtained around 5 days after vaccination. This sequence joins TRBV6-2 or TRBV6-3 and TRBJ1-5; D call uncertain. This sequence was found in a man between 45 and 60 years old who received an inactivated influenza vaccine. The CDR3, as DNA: TGTGCCAGCAGTTATATAAACCGGGGAAGGCAGCCCCAGCATTTT. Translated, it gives CASSYINRGRQPQHF.